Each of the 26 T cell receptor beta chains below was sequenced from the same sample in a study of response to subunit inactivated influenza vaccine. MiXCR, run by TCRdb on the RT-PCR reads, gives a single entry per CDR3 protein. The table records more than 400,000 distinct CDR3 sequences, 6.5% to 8% of them present only once. The input for sequencing was PBMCs from blood, taken roughly 24 months after vaccination. The receptors here all came from a man aged 50 to 69 who received an inactivated influenza vaccine.

This clonotype was observed many times. The V gene is TRBV12-3 or TRBV12-4, the J gene TRBJ1-2; no definite D call. Trimming pared 2 bases from V and 8 bases from J, leaving 12 bases between. The CDR3 extends over 13 amino acids. CDR3 sequence (DNA): TGTGCCAGCAGTTTAAGTGGTCGTGGAGGCTACACCTTC. This gives the protein CASSLSGRGGYTF.

V gene TRBV7-3 combines with J gene TRBJ2-3, with 14 nucleotides matching TRBD2. This CDR3 contains 19 residues. Trimming removed 4 bases from V and 1 base from J; junction bases left unmatched: 10. Per germline, CDR1 SGHTA and CDR2 FQGTGA. Here the CDR3 reads CASSSPTSGRAGGTDTQYF. The CDR3 bases are TGTGCCAGCAGCTCTCCGACTAGCGGGAGGGCAGGGGGCACAGATACGCAGTATTTT.

The chain recombines TRBV5-5 with TRBJ2-6; D gene ambiguous. The V and J ends lost 4 bases and 0 bases respectively, with 11 bases between them. Germline loops: CDR1 SGHKS, CDR2 YYEKEE (reference sequence). The CDR3 extends over 16 amino acids. The CDR3 is CASSPGVSSGANVLTF. CDR3 in DNA: TGTGCCAGCAGCCCTGGAGTTAGCTCTGGGGCCAACGTCCTGACTTTC.

This clonotype has just one count. The gene calls are TRBV11-2 and TRBJ2-5; D gene ambiguous. Germline V gives CDR1 SGHAT, CDR2 FQNNGV. The length of the CDR3 is 13 residues. V shed 2 bases and J shed 9 bases, with 13 bases lying between them. The CDR3, as DNA: TGTGCCAGCAGCTTACGGGCCGAATACTCCCAGTACTTC. This encodes CASSLRAEYSQYF. Full variable domain (rest looked up from reference TRBV11-2 and TRBJ2-5): EAGVAQSPRYKIIEKRQSVAFWCNPISGHATLYWYQQILGQGPKLLIQFQNNGVVDDSQLPKDRFSAERLKGVDSTLKIQPAKLEDSAVYLCASSLRAEYSQYFGPGTRLLVL.

This clonotype has only a few counts. This chain connects TRBV5-1 to TRBJ2-7; D ambiguous. CDR3 size: 12 residues. The V and J ends lost 2 bases and 5 bases respectively, with 8 bases between them. Germline values: CDR1 SGHRS, CDR2 YFSETQ. As DNA, the CDR3 is TGCGCCAGCAGCTTCGGGTGGGACGAGCAGTACTTC. Its translation: CASSFGWDEQYF.

This clonotype was recorded many times. V is TRBV5-1 and J is TRBJ2-7, with D hard to call. Germline loops: CDR1 SGHRS, CDR2 YFSETQ. The CDR3 is made up of 15 amino acids. V was cut by 0 bases and J by 0 bases, with 10 bases left in between. The CDR3 protein is CASSLESSSSYEQYF. For the CDR3, the DNA is TGCGCCAGCAGCTTGGAATCCTCGAGCTCCTACGAGCAGTACTTC.

This clonotype showed up many times. V gene TRBV5-1 combines with J gene TRBJ2-1, with a possible D match to TRBD2 (6 bases). V lost 4 bases to trimming and J lost 10 bases, with 12 bases between them. This CDR3 is 12 amino acids long. Looked up from germline, CDR1 is SGHRS and CDR2 is YFSETQ. The CDR3 DNA is TGCGCCAGCAGCCCCCCCGGGAGCGAGCAGTTCTTC. It encodes CASSPPGSEQFF.

The rearrangement uses TRBV6-6 and TRBJ2-5; D is uncertain. The CDR3 totals 12 residues. Trimming shortened V by 2 bases and J by 5 bases, and 6 bases separated the two germline ends. The V gene's germline CDR1 is MNHNY and CDR2 SVGAGI (reference sequence). CDR3 protein: CASSYRSETQYF. The CDR3 nucleotides are TGTGCCAGCAGTTACAGATCGGAGACCCAGTACTTC.

This clonotype turned up a few times. This rearrangement joins TRBV28 to TRBJ2-7, with TRBD1 as a possible D gene (5 bases). The CDR3 length is 11 residues. Germline assignment: CDR1 MDHEN and CDR2 SYDVKM. The V end was cut by 4 bases, the J end by 6 bases, with 7 bases between. The CDR3 nucleotides are TGTGCCAGCAGTTCCAGGGTCGAGCAGTACTTC. Translating it yields CASSSRVEQYF.

This clonotype has a handful of counts. The rearrangement joins TRBV28 to TRBJ1-1; D call uncertain. The germline CDR1 and CDR2 sequences are MDHEN and SYDVKM. V dropped 6 bases and J dropped 4 bases, with 12 bases sitting between them. The CDR3 runs to 13 residues. In DNA, the CDR3 is TGTGCCAGCAGACCGTACAGCCTCACTGAAGCTTTCTTT. Residues: CASRPYSLTEAFF.

This clonotype was recorded at least ten times. This sequence joins TRBV20-1 and TRBJ2-1; 8 nucleotides match TRBD1. CDR1 and CDR2 (germline): DFQATT, SNEGSKA (reference sequence). The V and J ends lost 1 base and 10 bases, in that order; junction bases with no gene match: 9. This CDR3 is built from 14 residues. The CDR3 here is CSARGAGRGPEQFF. The CDR3 nucleotides read TGCAGTGCTAGAGGTGCTGGCAGGGGGCCCGAGCAGTTCTTC.

This clonotype was seen more than once but under ten times. The chain combines TRBV7-2 with TRBJ2-1; D may be TRBD2 (7 bases). V was cut by 1 base and J by 7 bases, with 14 bases left in between. The CDR3 spans 15 residues. CDR1 is SGHTA and CDR2 is FQGNSA in the germline V gene. The CDR3 coding sequence is TGTGCCAGCAGCTTAGACGGGGGGCCTGGGAATGAGCAGTTCTTC. It codes for CASSLDGGPGNEQFF.

This clonotype was seen a handful of times. The chain has TRBV4-1 and TRBJ1-1; no reliable D call. V was trimmed by 1 base and J by 0 bases, leaving 12 bases between them. The CDR3 consists of 16 residues. Germline V CDR1 and CDR2: MGHRA, YSYEKL. CDR3 sequence: CASSQASAAMNTEAFF. CDR3 nucleotide sequence: TGCGCCAGCAGCCAAGCGTCAGCAGCTATGAACACTGAAGCTTTCTTT.

This clonotype was recorded many times. This chain joins TRBV5-1 and TRBJ2-5, with 10 bases fitting TRBD1. The V gene end was trimmed by 2 bases and the J gene end by 5 bases; junction bases not matched to a gene: 6. The V gene's germline CDR1 is SGHRS and CDR2 YFSETQ. The length of the CDR3 is 15 residues. This chain's CDR3 is CASSLDRGQEETQYF. The CDR3 DNA reads as TGCGCCAGCAGCTTAGACAGGGGGCAGGAGGAGACCCAGTACTTC.

The chain couples TRBV2 to TRBJ2-1; 9 nucleotides match TRBD1. Trimming took 4 bases from V and 9 from J; bases not matched to a gene: 4. The CDR3 contains 13 residues. Germline values: CDR1 SNHLY, CDR2 FYNNEI. The CDR3: CASSGTGASEQFF. CDR3 bases: TGTGCCAGCAGTGGGACAGGGGCGAGTGAGCAGTTCTTC.

There are many counts of this clonotype. V is TRBV20-1 and J is TRBJ1-5; no reliable D call. Germline CDR1 DFQATT, CDR2 SNEGSKA (reference sequence). The CDR3 runs 16 residues. Trimming pared 0 bases from V and 1 base from J, leaving 13 bases between. The CDR3 protein is CSARDLRRGSNQPQHF. The CDR3 coding sequence is TGCAGTGCTAGAGATCTTAGGAGAGGGAGCAATCAGCCCCAGCATTTT.

This clonotype was counted many times. At one boundary the junction diverges from the germline segment, which might be a read error. The rearrangement links TRBV5-1 to TRBJ2-6; D is uncertain. Germline V gene data show CDR1 as SGHRS and CDR2 as YFSETQ. The CDR3 runs 13 residues. The CDR3 nucleotides are TGTGCCAGCAGTTTCTCTGGGGCCAACGTCCTGACTTTC. The encoded protein is CASSFSGANVLTF.

This clonotype appeared a few times. The gene calls are TRBV4-3 and TRBJ2-5; D possibly corresponds to TRBD2 (5 bases). V was trimmed by 4 bases and J by 4 bases, leaving 16 bases between them. The CDR3 covers 15 residues. CDR1 is LGHNA, CDR2 YSLEER, per germline. Here the CDR3 DNA reads TGCGCCAGCAGCCCCGTAGGACCGGGGATAGAGACCCAGTACTTC. As protein: CASSPVGPGIETQYF.

The chain couples TRBV5-5 to TRBJ2-2; tentative D call: TRBD1 (5 bases). Trimming cost V 5 bases and J 4 bases, with 24 bases left between them. The CDR3 loop spans 18 amino acids. In germline, CDR1 is SGHKS, CDR2 YYEKEE (reference sequence). The CDR3 DNA sequence: TGTGCCAGCAGACTGGACACGTTTTCCGTTCCTGGCACCGGGGAGCTGTTTTTT. Translated, it gives CASRLDTFSVPGTGELFF.

CDR3 in DNA: TGTGCCAGCTCACCGGTTGGGGGCGATCAGCCCCAGCATTTT. Translation: CASSPVGGDQPQHF. The V and J genes are TRBV18 and TRBJ1-5; a possible D gene is TRBD1 (6 bases). The CDR3 has 14 residues. V was cut by 3 bases and J by 5 bases, with 11 bases left in between. CDR1 is KGHSH and CDR2 is LQKENI in the germline V gene.

This clonotype was seen only a few times. The chain combines TRBV29-1 with TRBJ2-7; 7 nucleotides agree with TRBD2. Unmatched junction bases numbered 7, after V lost 2 bases and J lost 6 bases. The CDR3 extends over 13 amino acids. Germline V gives CDR1 SQVTM, CDR2 ANQGSEA. The CDR3 is CSVERGTGGEQYF. The CDR3 region has the DNA TGCAGCGTTGAACGAGGGACGGGAGGCGAGCAGTACTTC.

The chain links TRBV24-1 to TRBJ1-1, with D perhaps TRBD1 (5 bases). The germline CDR1 and CDR2 sequences are KGHDR and SFDVKD. V lost 4 bases to trimming and J lost 7 bases, with 12 bases between them. The CDR3 has 13 amino acids. Here the CDR3 reads CATSDPRQNEAFF. CDR3 coding DNA: TGTGCCACCAGTGACCCTAGACAGAATGAAGCTTTCTTT.

This clonotype was detected ten times or more. The rearrangement links TRBV27 to TRBJ2-7; maybe TRBD2 (7 bases). CDR1 and CDR2 from the germline V gene are MNHEY and SMNVEV (reference sequence). V was pared by 6 bases and J by 3 bases, with 18 bases between. CDR3 length: 15 residues. For the CDR3, the DNA is TGTGCCAGCAGCCTGCAGAGGGGAGGGGGCTACGAGCAGTACTTC. It translates to CASSLQRGGGYEQYF.

This clonotype has a handful of counts. The CDR3 DNA reads as TGTGCCAGCAGTTTATTTGGCTCAGATACGCAGTATTTT. Translation gives CASSLFGSDTQYF. The chain is built from TRBV28 and TRBJ2-3; D is ambiguous. There are 13 residues in the CDR3. Trimming cost V 1 base and J 4 bases, with 6 bases left between them. Per germline, CDR1 MDHEN and CDR2 SYDVKM.

Turning to this clonotype: The junction differs from germline at one of its ends, possibly a read error. This chain links TRBV19 with TRBJ2-7, with 10 bases identical to TRBD2. This CDR3 has 17 amino acids. Germline V gene sequence: CDR1 LNHDA, CDR2 SQIVND (reference sequence). The CDR3 DNA follows: TGTGCCAGTAGGATAGGGACTAGCGACTCCGGAGGCTACGAGCAGTACTTC. It specifies CASRIGTSDSGGYEQYF.

This clonotype occurred many times. The chain employs TRBV5-1 and TRBJ2-1; possible D gene TRBD1, 7 bases. The CDR3 is made up of 13 amino acids. The germline CDR1 and CDR2 sequences are SGHRS and YFSETQ. V was shortened by 0 bases and J by 9 bases, with 10 bases between the two germline ends. CDR3 nucleotides: TGCGCCAGCAGCTTGGGACAGGGAGGTGAGCAGTTCTTC. Translating it yields CASSLGQGGEQFF. Supplemented by reference TRBV5-1 and TRBJ2-1, the full variable domain reads KAGVTQTPRYLIKTRGQQVTLSCSPISGHRSVSWYQQTPGQGLQFLFEYFSETQRNKGNFPGRFSGRQFSNSRSEMNVSTLELGDSALYLCASSLGQGGEQFFGPGTRLTVL.